What follows are 18 T cell receptor beta chains derived from one specimen sequenced in a study of regulatory T cells in long-lasting Graves disease. The sample's time point: persistent/refractory GD, antithyroid drugs over 5 years with positive TRAb. Following extraction of RNA from PBMCs, that RNA was used to make the TCR library. In building TCR beta libraries, iRepertoire HTBI primers were used together with Arm-PCR of CDR3 regions. One entry per CDR3 protein, called by TCRdb with MiXCR from the multiplex PCR reads. This sample has 350,000 to 450,000 distinct CDR3 sequences; more than 20% occur once, and the top ten carry about 20%. The sequencing here drew on peripheral blood mononuclear cells (PBMCs), taken when the disease was refractory, from a patient treated with antithyroid drugs. These receptors were collected from a female donor with Graves disease.

In this sample, this clonotype turned up a few times. The chain uses TRBV30 and TRBJ1-1; D unresolved. Germline CDR1 reads GTSNPN; CDR2 reads SVGIG (reference sequence). The V end lost 3 bases, the J end lost 0 bases, and 17 bases lay between the germline ends. The CDR3 loop spans 16 amino acids. In DNA form, the CDR3 reads TGTGCCTGGAGCAGGTGGGGAGGACCCTTGAACACTGAAGCTTTCTTT. Translation gives CAWSRWGGPLNTEAFF.

This clonotype was seen a handful of times. The chain uses TRBV19 and TRBJ1-2; 7 positions agree with TRBD1. The CDR3 covers 16 residues. Germline V gene data show CDR1 as LNHDA and CDR2 as SQIVND (reference sequence). Losses at the gene ends were 10 bases for V and 2 bases for J; bases not matched to a gene: 16. The CDR3 sequence is CATQGVWAAQNYGYTF. The CDR3 coding sequence is TGTGCCACCCAGGGGGTCTGGGCAGCACAGAACTATGGCTACACCTTC. The complete variable domain, with remaining parts taken from reference TRBV19 and TRBJ1-2, reads DGGITQSPKYLFRKEGQNVTLSCEQNLNHDAMYWYRQDPGQGLRLIYYSQIVNDFQKGDIAEGYSVSREKKESFPLTVTSAQKNPTAFYLCATQGVWAAQNYGYTFGSGTRLTVV.

The chain is built from TRBV19 and TRBJ2-7; 10 bases match TRBD2. The germline V gene has CDR1 LNHDA and CDR2 SQIVND (reference sequence). V lost 6 bases to trimming and J lost 5 bases; unmatched junction nucleotides: 4. The CDR3 has 13 residues. CDR3 coding DNA: TGTGCCAGTAGAGCGGGAGGGTACCACGAGCAGTACTTC. This codes for CASRAGGYHEQYF.

The V and J genes are TRBV30 and TRBJ1-1; TRBD1 agrees at 9 bases. Germline V gene sequence: CDR1 GTSNPN, CDR2 SVGIG (reference sequence). Germline trimming cut 0 bases from V and 1 base from J; bases unmatched to any gene: 9. This CDR3 contains 17 residues. The CDR3 nucleotides read TGTGCCTGGAGTGTACGGGTGGGGACAGGGAGGAACACTGAAGCTTTCTTT. Residues: CAWSVRVGTGRNTEAFF.

The J gene is TRBJ2-7, the V gene TRBV30; D remains unclear. V was trimmed by 0 bases and J by 3 bases, leaving 9 bases between them. Germline CDR1 and CDR2: GTSNPN and SVGIG (reference sequence). The CDR3 extends over 13 amino acids. As DNA, the CDR3 is TGTGCCTGGAGTGTTCGCAATTTCTACGAGCAGTACTTC. It yields the protein CAWSVRNFYEQYF.

This clonotype was found a few times. The chain recombines TRBV27 with TRBJ1-5, with 9 bases lining up with TRBD1. CDR3 length equals 18 residues. Germline CDR1 is MNHEY and CDR2 is SMNVEV (reference sequence). J was trimmed by 2 bases and V by 3 bases; bases with no gene match: 11. CDR3 sequence (DNA): TGTGCCAGCAGTTTTGACGGACAGGGGCATTGGGGCAATCAGCCCCAGCATTTT. Its protein is CASSFDGQGHWGNQPQHF.

The chain is built from TRBV7-9 and TRBJ1-4; the D gene is possibly TRBD1 (6 bases). Germline assignment: CDR1 SEHNR and CDR2 FQNEAQ (reference sequence). Trimming cost V 6 bases and J 3 bases, with 20 bases left between them. The CDR3 totals 17 residues. CDR3 nucleotides: TGTGCCAGCAGGGGAAAAACAGGGTTTTCCCCTAATGAAAAACTGTTTTTT. Its translation: CASRGKTGFSPNEKLFF.

As to this clonotype: Its ends do not fully match the called genes, so a read error is possible. The CDR3 DNA sequence: TGTGCCAGCAGTGAATACCGGCCGGGAGCGCTACGGTCCTACAAGCAGTACTTC. Translated, it gives CASSEYRPGALRSYKQYF. The gene calls are TRBV2 and TRBJ2-7, with D possibly TRBD2 on 6 matching bases. Germline CDR1 is SNHLY and CDR2 is FYNNEI. The CDR3 runs to 18 residues. Filled out from reference TRBV2 and TRBJ2-7, the complete variable domain reads EPEVTQTPSHQVTQMGQEVILRCVPISNHLYFYWYRQILGQKVEFLVSFYNNEISEKSEIFDDQFSVERPDGSNFTLKIRSTKLEDSAMYFCASSEYRPGALRSYKQYFGPGTRLTVT.

In this sample, this clonotype turned up a few times. This chain links TRBV30 with TRBJ1-5; perhaps TRBD1 as D (6 bases). Trimming removed 4 bases from V and 8 bases from J, with 24 bases in between. CDR1 is GTSNPN, CDR2 SVGIG, per germline (reference sequence). The CDR3 spans 16 residues. The CDR3 sequence is CAWNRGPGGRQEPQHF. Here the CDR3 DNA reads TGTGCCTGGAACCGGGGGCCAGGCGGCCGCCAAGAGCCCCAGCATTTT.

This clonotype showed up many times. The V and J genes are TRBV2 and TRBJ1-2; D gene ambiguous. The germline CDR1 and CDR2 sequences are SNHLY and FYNNEI. This CDR3 has 13 residues. V was shortened by 3 bases and J by 2 bases, with 7 bases between the two germline ends. The CDR3 nucleotides are TGTGCCAGCAGTGAGCAGAGGAACTATGGCTACACCTTC. Amino acids: CASSEQRNYGYTF.

Only one count was recorded for this clonotype. A read error is possible here, since a much larger clone lies one base away. This CDR3 reads CASSSQGATRDEQYF. As DNA, the CDR3 is TGTGCCAGCAGCTCTCAGGGGGCGACACGGGACGAGCAGTACTTC. The chain recombines TRBV11-2 with TRBJ2-7; 8 bases are a match to TRBD1. The CDR3 is made up of 15 amino acids. CDR1 SGHAT and CDR2 FQNNGV come from the germline V gene. V trimming: 4 bases; J trimming: 5 bases; junction bases outside the gene matches: 10.

This clonotype was found many times. This chain links TRBV27 with TRBJ1-1, with TRBD1 identical over 8 bases. With V trimmed by 2 bases and J by 3 bases, 8 bases remained unmatched. Germline V gene sequence: CDR1 MNHEY, CDR2 SMNVEV (reference sequence). CDR3 length equals 16 residues. CDR3 DNA: TGTGCCAGCAGTTTACGGACAGGGAGGTCCCACACTGAAGCTTTCTTT. Translated, it gives CASSLRTGRSHTEAFF.

This clonotype was observed a few times. The chain carries TRBV9 and TRBJ2-7; no firm D call. Trimming left V 8 bases short and J 1 base short, with 19 bases between. Per germline, CDR1 SGDLS and CDR2 YYNGEE. The CDR3 totals 15 residues. CDR3 nucleotides: TGTGCCAGAGCTCAGATCGGACGTAAGTCCTACGAGCAGTACTTC. Amino acids: CARAQIGRKSYEQYF.

This clonotype was found many times. The V and J genes are TRBV20-1 and TRBJ2-5, with TRBD2 as a possible D gene (6 bases). Germline assignment: CDR1 DFQATT and CDR2 SNEGSKA (reference sequence). The germline V and J ends were trimmed by 6 bases and 12 bases, with 17 bases remaining between them. The CDR3 is 11 residues long. The CDR3 sequence: CSAPLGGSKYF. Here the CDR3 DNA reads TGCAGTGCGCCCTTGGGAGGCTCCAAGTACTTC.

This clonotype was counted many times. V is TRBV6-5 and J is TRBJ1-2, with no clear D. CDR3 size: 14 residues. Trimming took 0 bases from V and 6 from J, leaving 11 bases between them. Germline CDR1 and CDR2: MNHEY and SVGAGI. The CDR3, as DNA: TGTGCCAGCAGTTACTCCGCAGCGTCCGATGGCTACACCTTC. Protein product: CASSYSAASDGYTF.

This chain links TRBV2 with TRBJ2-3; TRBD2 aligns across 9 bases. CDR1 is SNHLY, CDR2 FYNNEI, per germline. This CDR3 is 15 amino acids long. Trimming at V came to 7 bases and at J to 7 bases, leaving 12 bases not matched to a gene. The CDR3, as DNA: TGTGCCAGCAATATCCTTAGCGGGAGTAGCAATACGCAGTATTTT. This translates into CASNILSGSSNTQYF. Combining the CDR3 with reference TRBV2 and TRBJ2-3 gives the whole variable domain EPEVTQTPSHQVTQMGQEVILRCVPISNHLYFYWYRQILGQKVEFLVSFYNNEISEKSEIFDDQFSVERPDGSNFTLKIRSTKLEDSAMYFCASNILSGSSNTQYFGPGTRLTVL.

This clonotype was seen a few times. The V and J genes are TRBV6-9 and TRBJ2-7; 9 bases align to TRBD1. V lost 3 bases to trimming and J lost 2 bases; unmatched junction nucleotides: 5. CDR3 size: 15 residues. CDR1 MNHGY and CDR2 SVAAGI come from the germline V gene. The CDR3 spells CASSYYNRGPYEQYF. In nucleotides, the CDR3 is TGTGCCAGCAGTTACTACAACAGGGGGCCCTACGAGCAGTACTTC.

V is TRBV29-1 and J is TRBJ2-3; D is undetermined. V was trimmed by 2 bases and J by 0 bases, leaving 3 bases between them. In germline, CDR1 is SQVTM, CDR2 ANQGSEA. The CDR3 is 12 residues long. CDR3 in amino acids: CSVEISTDTQYF. Written as DNA, the CDR3 is TGCAGCGTTGAAATAAGCACAGATACGCAGTATTTT.